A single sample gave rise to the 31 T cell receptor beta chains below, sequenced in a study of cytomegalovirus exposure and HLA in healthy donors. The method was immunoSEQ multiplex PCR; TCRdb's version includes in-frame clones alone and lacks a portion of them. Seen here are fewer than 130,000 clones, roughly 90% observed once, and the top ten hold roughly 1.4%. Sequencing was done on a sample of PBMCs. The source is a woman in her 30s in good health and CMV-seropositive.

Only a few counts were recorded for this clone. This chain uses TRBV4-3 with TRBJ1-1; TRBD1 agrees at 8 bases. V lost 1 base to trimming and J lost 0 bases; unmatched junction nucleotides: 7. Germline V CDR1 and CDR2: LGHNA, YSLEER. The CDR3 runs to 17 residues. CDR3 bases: TGCGCCAGCAGCCAAGCAAGGGCAGGGGGCGTGAACACTGAAGCTTTCTTT. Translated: CASSQARAGGVNTEAFF.

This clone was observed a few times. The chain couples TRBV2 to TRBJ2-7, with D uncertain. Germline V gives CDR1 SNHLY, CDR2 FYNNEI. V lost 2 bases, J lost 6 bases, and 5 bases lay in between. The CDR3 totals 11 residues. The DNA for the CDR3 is TGTGCCAGCAGTGAATCCGGCGAGCAGTACTTC. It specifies CASSESGEQYF. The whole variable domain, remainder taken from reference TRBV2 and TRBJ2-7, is EPEVTQTPSHQVTQMGQEVILRCVPISNHLYFYWYRQILGQKVEFLVSFYNNEISEKSEIFDDQFSVERPDGSNFTLKIRSTKLEDSAMYFCASSESGEQYFGPGTRLTVT.

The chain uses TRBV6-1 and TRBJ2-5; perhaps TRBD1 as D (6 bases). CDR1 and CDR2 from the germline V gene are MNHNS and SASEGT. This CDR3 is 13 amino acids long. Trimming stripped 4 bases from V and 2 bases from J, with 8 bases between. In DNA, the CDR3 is TGTGCCAGCAGTGCGGACAGACAAGAGACCCAGTACTTC. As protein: CASSADRQETQYF.

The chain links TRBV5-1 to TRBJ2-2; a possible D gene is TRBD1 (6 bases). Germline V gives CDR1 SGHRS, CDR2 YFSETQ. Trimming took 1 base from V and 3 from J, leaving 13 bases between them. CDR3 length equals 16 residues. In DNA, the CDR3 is TGCGCCAGCAGCTTGACAGGGAAAAGGGACACCGGGGAGCTGTTTTTT. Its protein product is CASSLTGKRDTGELFF.

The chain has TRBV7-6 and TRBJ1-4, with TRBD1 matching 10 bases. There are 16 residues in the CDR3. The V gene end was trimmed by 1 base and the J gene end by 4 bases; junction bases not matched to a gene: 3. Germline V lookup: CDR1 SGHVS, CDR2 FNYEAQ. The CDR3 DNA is TGTGCCAGCAGCTTAGGCGGACAGGGGGGTAATGAAAAACTGTTTTTT. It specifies CASSLGGQGGNEKLFF. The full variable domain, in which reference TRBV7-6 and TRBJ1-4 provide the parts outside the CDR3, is GAGVSQSPRYKVTKRGQDVALRCDPISGHVSLYWYRQALGQGPEFLTYFNYEAQQDKSGLPNDRFSAERPEGSISTLTIQRTEQRDSAMYRCASSLGGQGGNEKLFFGSGTQLSVL.

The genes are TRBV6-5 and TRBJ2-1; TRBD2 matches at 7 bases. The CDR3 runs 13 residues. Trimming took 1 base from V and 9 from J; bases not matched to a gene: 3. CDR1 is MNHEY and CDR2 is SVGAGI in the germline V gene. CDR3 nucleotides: TGTGCCAGCAGTTACTTACCTAGCGGTGAGCAGTTCTTC. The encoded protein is CASSYLPSGEQFF.

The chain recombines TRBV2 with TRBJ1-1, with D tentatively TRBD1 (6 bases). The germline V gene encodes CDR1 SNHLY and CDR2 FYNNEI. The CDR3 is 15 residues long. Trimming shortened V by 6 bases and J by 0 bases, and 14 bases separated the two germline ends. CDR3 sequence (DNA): TGTGCCAGCAGCCAACAGGGAATTGTGAACACTGAAGCTTTCTTT. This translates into CASSQQGIVNTEAFF.

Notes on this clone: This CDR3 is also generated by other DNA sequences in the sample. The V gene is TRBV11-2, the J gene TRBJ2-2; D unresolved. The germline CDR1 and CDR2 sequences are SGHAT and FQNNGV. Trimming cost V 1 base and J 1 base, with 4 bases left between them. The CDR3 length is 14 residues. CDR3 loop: CASSLGLNTGELFF. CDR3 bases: TGTGCCAGCAGCTTAGGGCTGAACACCGGGGAGCTGTTTTTT.

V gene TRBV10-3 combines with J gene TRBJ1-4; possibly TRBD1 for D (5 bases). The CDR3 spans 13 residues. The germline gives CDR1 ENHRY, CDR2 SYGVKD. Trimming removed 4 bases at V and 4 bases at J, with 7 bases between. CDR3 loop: CAISVQVNEKLFF. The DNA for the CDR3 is TGTGCCATCAGTGTACAGGTTAATGAAAAACTGTTTTTT.

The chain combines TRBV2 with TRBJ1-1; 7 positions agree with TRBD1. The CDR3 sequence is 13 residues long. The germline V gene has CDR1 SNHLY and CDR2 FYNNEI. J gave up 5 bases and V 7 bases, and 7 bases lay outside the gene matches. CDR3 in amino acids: CASNRQGGTEAFF. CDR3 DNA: TGTGCCAGCAACAGACAGGGTGGGACTGAAGCTTTCTTT.

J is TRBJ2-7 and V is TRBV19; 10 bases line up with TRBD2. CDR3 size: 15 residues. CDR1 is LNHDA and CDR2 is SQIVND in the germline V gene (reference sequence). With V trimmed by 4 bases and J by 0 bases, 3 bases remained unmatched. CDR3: CASSTSGRSSYEQYF. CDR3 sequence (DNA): TGTGCCAGTAGTACTAGCGGGAGATCCTCCTACGAGCAGTACTTC.

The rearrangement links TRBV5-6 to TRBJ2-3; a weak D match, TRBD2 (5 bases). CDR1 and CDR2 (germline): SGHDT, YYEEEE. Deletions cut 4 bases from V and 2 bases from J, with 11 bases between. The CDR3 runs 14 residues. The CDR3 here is CASSTAEVTDTQYF. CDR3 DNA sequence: TGTGCCAGCAGCACAGCGGAGGTCACAGATACGCAGTATTTT. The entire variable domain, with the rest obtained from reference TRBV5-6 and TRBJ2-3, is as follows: DAGVTQSPTHLIKTRGQQVTLRCSPKSGHDTVSWYQQALGQGPQFIFQYYEEEERQRGNFPDRFSGHQFPNYSSELNVNALLLGDSALYLCASSTAEVTDTQYFGPGTRLTVL.

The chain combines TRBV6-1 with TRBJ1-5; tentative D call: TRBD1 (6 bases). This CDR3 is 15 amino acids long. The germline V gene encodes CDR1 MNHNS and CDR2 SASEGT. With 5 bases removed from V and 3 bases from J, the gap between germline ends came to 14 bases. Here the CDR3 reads CASSINTGLNQPQHF. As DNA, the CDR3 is TGTGCCAGCAGTATTAATACAGGGCTCAATCAGCCCCAGCATTTT.

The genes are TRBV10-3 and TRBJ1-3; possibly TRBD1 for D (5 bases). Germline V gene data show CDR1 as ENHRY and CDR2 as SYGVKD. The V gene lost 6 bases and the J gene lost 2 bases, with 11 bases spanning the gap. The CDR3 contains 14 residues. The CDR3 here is CAISSQGTGNTIYF. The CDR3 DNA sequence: TGTGCCATCAGCTCCCAGGGAACTGGAAACACCATATATTTT.

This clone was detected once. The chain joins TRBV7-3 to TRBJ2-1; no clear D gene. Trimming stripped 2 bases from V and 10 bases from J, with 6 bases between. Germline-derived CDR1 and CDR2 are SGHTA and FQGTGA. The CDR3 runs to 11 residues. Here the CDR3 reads CASSLSGEQFF. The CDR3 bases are TGTGCCAGCAGCTTATCTGGCGAGCAGTTCTTC.

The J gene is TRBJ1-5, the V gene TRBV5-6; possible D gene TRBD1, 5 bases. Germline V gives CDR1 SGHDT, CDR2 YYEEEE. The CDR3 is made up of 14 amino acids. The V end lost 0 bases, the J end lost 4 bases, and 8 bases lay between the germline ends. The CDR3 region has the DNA TGTGCCAGCAGCTTGGGGACAATAAATCAGCCCCAGCATTTT. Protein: CASSLGTINQPQHF. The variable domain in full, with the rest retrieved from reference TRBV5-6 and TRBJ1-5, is DAGVTQSPTHLIKTRGQQVTLRCSPKSGHDTVSWYQQALGQGPQFIFQYYEEEERQRGNFPDRFSGHQFPNYSSELNVNALLLGDSALYLCASSLGTINQPQHFGDGTRLSIL.

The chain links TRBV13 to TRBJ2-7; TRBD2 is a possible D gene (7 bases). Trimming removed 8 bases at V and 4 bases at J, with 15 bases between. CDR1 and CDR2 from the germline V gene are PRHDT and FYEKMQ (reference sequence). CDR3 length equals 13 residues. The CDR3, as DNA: TGTGCCAGCCTCAACCGGGGGGCTTACGAGCAGTACTTC. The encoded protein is CASLNRGAYEQYF.

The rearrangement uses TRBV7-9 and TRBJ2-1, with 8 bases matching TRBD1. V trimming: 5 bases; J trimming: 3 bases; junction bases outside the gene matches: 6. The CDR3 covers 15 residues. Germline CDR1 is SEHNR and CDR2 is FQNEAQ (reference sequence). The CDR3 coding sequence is TGTGCCAGCAGCCCTCTCGGACAGGGCTACAATGAGCAGTTCTTC. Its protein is CASSPLGQGYNEQFF.

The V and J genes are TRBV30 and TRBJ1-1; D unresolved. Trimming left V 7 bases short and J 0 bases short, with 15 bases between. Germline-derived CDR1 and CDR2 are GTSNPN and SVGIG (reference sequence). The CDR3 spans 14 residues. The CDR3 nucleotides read TGTGCCTCTTTGCGTGATTTCATGAACACTGAAGCTTTCTTT. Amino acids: CASLRDFMNTEAFF.

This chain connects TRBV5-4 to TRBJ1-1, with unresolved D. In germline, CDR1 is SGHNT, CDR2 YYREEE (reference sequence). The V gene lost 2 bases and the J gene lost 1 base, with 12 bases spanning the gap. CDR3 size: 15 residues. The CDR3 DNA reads TGTGCCAGCAGCTTCCCCGGGGTCGCGAACACTGAAGCTTTCTTT. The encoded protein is CASSFPGVANTEAFF.

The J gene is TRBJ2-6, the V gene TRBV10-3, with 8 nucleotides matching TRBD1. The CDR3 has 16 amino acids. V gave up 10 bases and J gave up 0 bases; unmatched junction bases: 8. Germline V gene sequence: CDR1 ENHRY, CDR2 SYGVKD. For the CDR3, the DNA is TGTGCCACCTCGGACAGGGCAAGCTCTGGGGCCAACGTCCTGACTTTC. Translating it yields CATSDRASSGANVLTF.

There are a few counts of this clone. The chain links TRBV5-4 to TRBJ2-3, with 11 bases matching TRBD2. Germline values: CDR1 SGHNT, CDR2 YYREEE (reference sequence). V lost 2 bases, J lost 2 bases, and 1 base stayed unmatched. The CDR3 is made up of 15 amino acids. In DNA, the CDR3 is TGTGCCAGCAGCTTTAGCGGGAGGGCCACAGATACGCAGTATTTT. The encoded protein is CASSFSGRATDTQYF.

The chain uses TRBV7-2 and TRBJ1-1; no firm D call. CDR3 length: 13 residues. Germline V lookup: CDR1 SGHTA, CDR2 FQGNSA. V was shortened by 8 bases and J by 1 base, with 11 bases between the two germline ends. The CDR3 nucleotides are TGTGCCAGCCGCGGACTCTCGAACACTGAAGCTTTCTTT. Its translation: CASRGLSNTEAFF.

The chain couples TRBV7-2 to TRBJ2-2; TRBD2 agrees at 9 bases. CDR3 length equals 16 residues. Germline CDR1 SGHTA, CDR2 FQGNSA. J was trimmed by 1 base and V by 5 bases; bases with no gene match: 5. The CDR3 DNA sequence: TGTGCCAGCAGCCGTGGGACTAGCCAGAACACCGGGGAGCTGTTTTTT. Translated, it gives CASSRGTSQNTGELFF.

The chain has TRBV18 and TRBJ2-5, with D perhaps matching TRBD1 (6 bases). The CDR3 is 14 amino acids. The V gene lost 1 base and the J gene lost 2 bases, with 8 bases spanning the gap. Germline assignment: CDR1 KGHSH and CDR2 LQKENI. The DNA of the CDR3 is TGTGCCAGCTCACCACGGACAGTTCAAGAGACCCAGTACTTC. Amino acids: CASSPRTVQETQYF.

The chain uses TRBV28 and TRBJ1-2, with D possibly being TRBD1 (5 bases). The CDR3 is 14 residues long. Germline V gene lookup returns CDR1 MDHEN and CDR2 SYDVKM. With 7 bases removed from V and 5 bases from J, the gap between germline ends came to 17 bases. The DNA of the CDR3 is TGTGCCAGCACCTTGACGGGGGGGGTATATGGCTACACCTTC. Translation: CASTLTGGVYGYTF.

The CDR3 here is CAWSQGLAYEQYF. For the CDR3, the DNA is TGTGCCTGGAGTCAGGGGCTAGCCTACGAGCAGTACTTC. The V and J genes are TRBV30 and TRBJ2-7, with D tentatively TRBD1 (6 bases). The germline V gene has CDR1 GTSNPN and CDR2 SVGIG (reference sequence). The CDR3 extends over 13 amino acids. Trimming shortened V by 2 bases and J by 2 bases, and 10 bases separated the two germline ends.

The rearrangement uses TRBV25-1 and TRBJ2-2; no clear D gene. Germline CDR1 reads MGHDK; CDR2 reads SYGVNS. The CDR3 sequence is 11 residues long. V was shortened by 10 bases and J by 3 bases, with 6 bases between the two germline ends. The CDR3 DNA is TGTGCCACCACGGACACCGGGGAGCTGTTTTTT. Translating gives CATTDTGELFF.

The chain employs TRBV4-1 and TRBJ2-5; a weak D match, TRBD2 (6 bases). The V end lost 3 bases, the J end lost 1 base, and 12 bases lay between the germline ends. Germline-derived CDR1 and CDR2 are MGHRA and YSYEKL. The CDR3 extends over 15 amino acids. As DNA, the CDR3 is TGCGCCAGCAGCCAGCGGGGCGGGGTCCAAGAGACCCAGTACTTC. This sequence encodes CASSQRGGVQETQYF.

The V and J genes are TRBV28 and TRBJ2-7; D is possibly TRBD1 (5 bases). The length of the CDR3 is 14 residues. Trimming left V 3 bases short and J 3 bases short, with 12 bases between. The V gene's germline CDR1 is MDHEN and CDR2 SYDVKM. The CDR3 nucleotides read TGTGCCAGCAGTTTCACAGGACCGGGCTACGAGCAGTACTTC. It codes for CASSFTGPGYEQYF.

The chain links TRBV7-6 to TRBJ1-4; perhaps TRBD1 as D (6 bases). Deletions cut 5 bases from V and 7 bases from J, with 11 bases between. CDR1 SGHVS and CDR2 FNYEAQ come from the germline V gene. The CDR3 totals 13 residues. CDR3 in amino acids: CASSRGQSEKLFF. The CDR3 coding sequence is TGTGCCAGCAGCCGCGGACAGAGTGAAAAACTGTTTTTT.